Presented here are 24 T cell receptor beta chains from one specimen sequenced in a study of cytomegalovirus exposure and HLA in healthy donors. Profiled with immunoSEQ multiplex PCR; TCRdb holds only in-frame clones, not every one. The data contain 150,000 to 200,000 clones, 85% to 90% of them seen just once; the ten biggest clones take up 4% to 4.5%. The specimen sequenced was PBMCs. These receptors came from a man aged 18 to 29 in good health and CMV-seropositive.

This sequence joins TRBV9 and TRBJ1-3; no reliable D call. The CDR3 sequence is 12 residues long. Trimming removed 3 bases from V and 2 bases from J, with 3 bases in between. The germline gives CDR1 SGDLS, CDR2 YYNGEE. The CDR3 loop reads CASSGAGNTIYF. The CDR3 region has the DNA TGTGCCAGCAGCGGAGCTGGAAACACCATATATTTT.

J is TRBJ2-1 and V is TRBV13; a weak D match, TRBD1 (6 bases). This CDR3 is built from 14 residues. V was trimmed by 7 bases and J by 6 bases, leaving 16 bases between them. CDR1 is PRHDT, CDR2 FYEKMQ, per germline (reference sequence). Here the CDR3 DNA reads TGTGCCAGCACCTCACGGACAGTGGTCAATGAGCAGTTCTTC. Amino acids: CASTSRTVVNEQFF.

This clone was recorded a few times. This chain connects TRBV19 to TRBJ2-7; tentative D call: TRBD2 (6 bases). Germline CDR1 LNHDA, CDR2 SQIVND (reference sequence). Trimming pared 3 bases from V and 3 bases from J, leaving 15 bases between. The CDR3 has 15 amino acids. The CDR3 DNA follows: TGTGCCAGTAGTATCGCGGATACTAGCTACTACGAGCAGTACTTC. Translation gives CASSIADTSYYEQYF.

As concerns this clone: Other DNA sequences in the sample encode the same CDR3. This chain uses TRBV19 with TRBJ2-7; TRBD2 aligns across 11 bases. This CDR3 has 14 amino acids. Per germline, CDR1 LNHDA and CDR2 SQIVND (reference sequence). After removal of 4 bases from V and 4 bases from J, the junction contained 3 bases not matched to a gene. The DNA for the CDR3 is TGTGCCAGTAGTAGGCTAGCGGGAGGATACGAGCAGTACTTC. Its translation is CASSRLAGGYEQYF.

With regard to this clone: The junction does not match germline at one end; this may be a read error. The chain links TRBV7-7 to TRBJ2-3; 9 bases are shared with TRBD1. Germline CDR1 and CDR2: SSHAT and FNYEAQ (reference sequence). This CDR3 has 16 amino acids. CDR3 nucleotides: TGTGCTAGCAGCCCACAGGGGGCCCTTAGCACAGATACGCAGTATTTT. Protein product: CASSPQGALSTDTQYF. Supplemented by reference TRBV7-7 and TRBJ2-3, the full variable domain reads GAGVSQSPRYKVTKRGQDVTLRCDPISSHATLYWYQQALGQGPEFLTYFNYEAQPDKSGLPSDRFSAERPEGSISTLTIQRTEQRDSAMYRCASSPQGALSTDTQYFGPGTRLTVL.

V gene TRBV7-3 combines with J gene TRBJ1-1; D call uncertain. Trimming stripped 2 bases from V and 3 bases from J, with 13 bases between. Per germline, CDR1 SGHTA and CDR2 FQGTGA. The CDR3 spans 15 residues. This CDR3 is CASSLGFVGHTEAFF. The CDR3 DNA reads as TGTGCCAGCAGCTTAGGGTTTGTGGGCCACACTGAAGCTTTCTTT.

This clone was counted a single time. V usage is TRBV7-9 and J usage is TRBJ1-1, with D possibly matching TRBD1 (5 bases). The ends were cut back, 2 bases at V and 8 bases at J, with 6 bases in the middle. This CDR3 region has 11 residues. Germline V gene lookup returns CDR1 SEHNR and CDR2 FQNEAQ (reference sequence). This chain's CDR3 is CASSLRTEAFF. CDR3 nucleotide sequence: TGTGCCAGCAGCTTACGGACAGAAGCTTTCTTT.

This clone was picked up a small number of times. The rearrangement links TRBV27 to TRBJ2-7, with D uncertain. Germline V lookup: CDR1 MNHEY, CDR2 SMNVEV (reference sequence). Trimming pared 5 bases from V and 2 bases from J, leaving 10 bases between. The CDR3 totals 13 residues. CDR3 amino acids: CASSLALTYEQYF. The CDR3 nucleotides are TGTGCCAGCAGTCTCGCGCTTACCTACGAGCAGTACTTC.

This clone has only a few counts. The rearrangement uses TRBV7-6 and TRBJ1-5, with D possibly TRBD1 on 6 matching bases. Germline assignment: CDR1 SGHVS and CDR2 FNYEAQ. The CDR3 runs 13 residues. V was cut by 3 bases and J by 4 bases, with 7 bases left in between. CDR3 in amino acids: CASSFGQNQPQHF. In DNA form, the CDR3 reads TGTGCCAGCAGCTTTGGACAGAATCAGCCCCAGCATTTT.

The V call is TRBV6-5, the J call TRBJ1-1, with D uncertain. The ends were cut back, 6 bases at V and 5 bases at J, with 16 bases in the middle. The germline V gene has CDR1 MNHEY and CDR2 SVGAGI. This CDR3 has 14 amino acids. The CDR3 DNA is TGTGCCAGCAGGGCAGGAGGGAAGGGTACTGAAGCTTTCTTT. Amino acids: CASRAGGKGTEAFF.

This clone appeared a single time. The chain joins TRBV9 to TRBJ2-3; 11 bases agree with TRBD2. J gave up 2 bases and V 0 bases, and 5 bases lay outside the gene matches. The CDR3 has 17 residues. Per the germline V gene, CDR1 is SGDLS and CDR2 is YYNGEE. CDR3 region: CASSVGLAGGLTDTQYF. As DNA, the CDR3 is TGTGCCAGCAGCGTAGGGCTAGCGGGAGGTCTCACAGATACGCAGTATTTT. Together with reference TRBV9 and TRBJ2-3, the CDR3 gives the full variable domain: DSGVTQTPKHLITATGQRVTLRCSPRSGDLSVYWYQQSLDQGLQFLIQYYNGEERAKGNILERFSAQQFPDLHSELNLSSLELGDSALYFCASSVGLAGGLTDTQYFGPGTRLTVL.

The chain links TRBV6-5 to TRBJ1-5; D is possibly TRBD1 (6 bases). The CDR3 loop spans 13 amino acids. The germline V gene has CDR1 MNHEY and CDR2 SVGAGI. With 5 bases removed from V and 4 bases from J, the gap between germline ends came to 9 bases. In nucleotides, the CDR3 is TGTGCCAGCAGTAAAGGGGGTAATCAGCCCCAGCATTTT. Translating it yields CASSKGGNQPQHF.

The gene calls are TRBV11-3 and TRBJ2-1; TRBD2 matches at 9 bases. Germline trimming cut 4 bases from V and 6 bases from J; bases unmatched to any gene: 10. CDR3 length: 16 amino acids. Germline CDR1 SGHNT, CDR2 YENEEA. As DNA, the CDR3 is TGTGCCAGCAGCTCACGAAGCGGGAGGTCGATCAATGAGCAGTTCTTC. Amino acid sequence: CASSSRSGRSINEQFF.

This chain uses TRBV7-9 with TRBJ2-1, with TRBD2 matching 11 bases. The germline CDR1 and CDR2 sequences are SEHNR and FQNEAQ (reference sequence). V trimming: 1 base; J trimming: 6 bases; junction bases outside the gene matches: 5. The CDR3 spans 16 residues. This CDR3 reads CASSLVYLAGGNEQFF. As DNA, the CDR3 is TGTGCCAGCAGCTTAGTGTATCTAGCGGGAGGCAATGAGCAGTTCTTC.

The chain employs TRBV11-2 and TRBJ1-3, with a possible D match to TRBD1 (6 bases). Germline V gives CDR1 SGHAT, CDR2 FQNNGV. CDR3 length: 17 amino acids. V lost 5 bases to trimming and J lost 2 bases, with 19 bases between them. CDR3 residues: CASSQTKTGLAGNTIYF. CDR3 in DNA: TGTGCCAGCAGCCAAACCAAAACAGGGTTGGCTGGAAACACCATATATTTT. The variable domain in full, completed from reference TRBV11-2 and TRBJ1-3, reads EAGVAQSPRYKIIEKRQSVAFWCNPISGHATLYWYQQILGQGPKLLIQFQNNGVVDDSQLPKDRFSAERLKGVDSTLKIQPAKLEDSAVYLCASSQTKTGLAGNTIYFGEGSWLTVV.

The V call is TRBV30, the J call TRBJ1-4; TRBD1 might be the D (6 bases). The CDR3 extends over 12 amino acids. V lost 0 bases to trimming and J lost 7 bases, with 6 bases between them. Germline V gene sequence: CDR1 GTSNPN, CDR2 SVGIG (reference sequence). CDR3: CAWSVQGEKLFF. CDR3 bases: TGTGCCTGGAGTGTACAGGGTGAAAAACTGTTTTTT.

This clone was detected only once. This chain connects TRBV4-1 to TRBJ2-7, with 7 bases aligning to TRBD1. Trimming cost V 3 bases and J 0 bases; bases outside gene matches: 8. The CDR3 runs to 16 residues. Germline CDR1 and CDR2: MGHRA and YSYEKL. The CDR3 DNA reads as TGCGCCAGCAGCCAGGACCGGGACAGCCTCTCCTACGAGCAGTACTTC. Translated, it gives CASSQDRDSLSYEQYF.

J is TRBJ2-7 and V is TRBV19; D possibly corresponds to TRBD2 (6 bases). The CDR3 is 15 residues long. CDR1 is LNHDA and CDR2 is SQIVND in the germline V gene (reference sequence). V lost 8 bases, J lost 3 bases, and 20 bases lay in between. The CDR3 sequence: CASGVGTMRGYEQYF. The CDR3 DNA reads TGTGCCAGTGGGGTAGGGACGATGCGGGGCTACGAGCAGTACTTC.

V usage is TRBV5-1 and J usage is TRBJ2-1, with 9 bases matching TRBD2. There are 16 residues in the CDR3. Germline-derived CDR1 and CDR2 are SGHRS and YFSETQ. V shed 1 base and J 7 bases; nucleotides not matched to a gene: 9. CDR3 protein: CASSLPSGTLGNEQFF. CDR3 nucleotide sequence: TGCGCCAGCAGCTTGCCTAGCGGGACCCTTGGGAATGAGCAGTTCTTC.

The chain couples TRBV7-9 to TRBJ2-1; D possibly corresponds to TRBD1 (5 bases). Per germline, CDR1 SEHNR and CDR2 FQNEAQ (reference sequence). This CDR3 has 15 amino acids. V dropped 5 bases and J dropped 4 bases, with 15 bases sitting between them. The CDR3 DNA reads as TGTGCCAGCAGCACAGACAGCAGATATTACAATGAGCAGTTCTTC. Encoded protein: CASSTDSRYYNEQFF.

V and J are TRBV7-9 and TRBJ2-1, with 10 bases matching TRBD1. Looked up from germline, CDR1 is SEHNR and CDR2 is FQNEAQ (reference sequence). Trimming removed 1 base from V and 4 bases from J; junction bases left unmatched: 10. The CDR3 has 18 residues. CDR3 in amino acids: CASSLGQGALGRYNEQFF. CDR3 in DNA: TGTGCCAGCAGCTTAGGACAGGGGGCGCTTGGTCGGTACAATGAGCAGTTCTTC.

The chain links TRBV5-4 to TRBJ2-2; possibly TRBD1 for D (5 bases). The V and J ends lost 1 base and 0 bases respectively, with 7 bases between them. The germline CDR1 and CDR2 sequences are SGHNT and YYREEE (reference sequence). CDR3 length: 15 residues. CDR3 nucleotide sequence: TGTGCCAGCAGCTTGCAGGGATCGAACACCGGGGAGCTGTTTTTT. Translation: CASSLQGSNTGELFF.

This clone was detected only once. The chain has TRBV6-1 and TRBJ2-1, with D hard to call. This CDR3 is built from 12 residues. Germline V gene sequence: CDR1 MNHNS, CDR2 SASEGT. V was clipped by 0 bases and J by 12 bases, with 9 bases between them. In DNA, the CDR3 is TGTGCCAGCAGTGAAGCCTGGGCAGGGCAGTTCTTC. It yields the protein CASSEAWAGQFF.

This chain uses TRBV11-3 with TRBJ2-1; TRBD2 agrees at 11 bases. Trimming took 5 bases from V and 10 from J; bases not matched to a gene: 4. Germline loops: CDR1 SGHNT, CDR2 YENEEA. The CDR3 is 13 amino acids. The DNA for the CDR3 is TGTGCCAGCAGCACCACTAGCGGGAGCGAGCAGTTCTTC. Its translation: CASSTTSGSEQFF.